The 10 T cell receptor beta chains below were found in one sample sequenced in a study of T cell responses to AZD1222 COVID-19 vaccine. The assay was immunoSEQ multiplex PCR, and TCRdb's table has in-frame clones only and misses some. The table lists 90,000 or so clones, 89% of them singletons, with approximately 5% in the top ten. The sample here was peripheral blood, taken 28 days after the second AZD1222 dose. The receptors stem from an adult who received the AZD1222 COVID-19 vaccine.

This CDR3 reads CASSYLPGQGAGGNQPQHF. The CDR3 nucleotides are TGTGCCAGCAGTTACCTCCCCGGACAGGGGGCGGGCGGCAATCAGCCCCAGCATTTT. This rearrangement joins TRBV6-2 or TRBV6-3 to TRBJ1-5, with TRBD1 matching 11 bases. After removal of 2 bases from V and 2 bases from J, the junction contained 11 bases not matched to a gene. The V gene's germline CDR1 is MNHEY and CDR2 SVGEGT. The CDR3 contains 19 residues.

The genes are TRBV4-1 and TRBJ2-7; D call uncertain. Per the germline V gene, CDR1 is MGHRA and CDR2 is YSYEKL. With 0 bases removed from V and 1 base from J, the gap between germline ends came to 7 bases. The CDR3 is made up of 14 amino acids. DNA for the CDR3: TGCGCCAGCAGCCAAGAAGTCGGTTCCTACGAGCAGTACTTC. Its protein is CASSQEVGSYEQYF.

This rearrangement joins TRBV7-8 to TRBJ2-1; D possibly corresponds to TRBD1 (8 bases). The length of the CDR3 is 17 residues. The germline V gene has CDR1 SGHVS and CDR2 FQNEAQ. V lost 3 bases and J 5 bases, leaving 20 bases between the germline ends. CDR3 DNA sequence: TGTGCCAGCAGCTTTGGACAGGGAGGGTGGGCAGACAATGAGCAGTTCTTC. Its translation: CASSFGQGGWADNEQFF.

The CDR3 region has the DNA TGTGCCACCAGCAGAGCGCTGTCGCTCGCGGACACCGGGGAGCTGTTTTTT. This encodes CATSRALSLADTGELFF. The chain joins TRBV15 to TRBJ2-2; D is unclear. Germline V gene lookup returns CDR1 LNHNV and CDR2 YYDKDF (reference sequence). The germline V and J ends were trimmed by 1 base and 3 bases, with 15 bases remaining between them. The CDR3 consists of 17 residues.

The chain employs TRBV7-9 and TRBJ2-2; a weak D match, TRBD2 (5 bases). With 0 bases removed from V and 9 bases from J, the gap between germline ends came to 11 bases. Looked up from germline, CDR1 is SEHNR and CDR2 is FQNEAQ (reference sequence). CDR3 length: 14 residues. CDR3 residues: CASSLADSWRELFF. In DNA form, the CDR3 reads TGTGCCAGCAGCTTAGCGGACTCTTGGAGGGAGCTGTTTTTT.

This sequence joins TRBV14 and TRBJ2-1; no clear D gene. V was clipped by 5 bases and J by 4 bases, with 9 bases between them. CDR3 length equals 13 residues. Germline assignment: CDR1 SGHDN and CDR2 FVKESK. For the CDR3, the DNA is TGTGCCAGCAGCAAAACAGCGTACAATGAGCAGTTCTTC. Translated: CASSKTAYNEQFF.

The rearrangement links TRBV7-2 to TRBJ2-5; 8 bases match TRBD1. This CDR3 region has 14 residues. The trim removed 5 bases at V and 4 bases at J, leaving 6 bases unmatched. Germline V gene lookup returns CDR1 SGHTA and CDR2 FQGNSA. CDR3 in DNA: TGTGCCAGCAGCCCCGGACAGGGAACAGAGACCCAGTACTTC. Its protein is CASSPGQGTETQYF.

The chain couples TRBV28 to TRBJ1-5; a weak D match, TRBD1 (5 bases). This CDR3 region has 14 residues. CDR1 is MDHEN and CDR2 is SYDVKM in the germline V gene. Trimming left V 10 bases short and J 3 bases short, with 16 bases between. The CDR3: CATRRGVNNQPQHF. Here the CDR3 DNA reads TGTGCCACCCGAAGAGGGGTTAACAATCAGCCCCAGCATTTT.

V gene TRBV4-1 combines with J gene TRBJ2-2; 10 nucleotides line up with TRBD2. The CDR3 runs to 22 residues. V was pared by 2 bases and J by 7 bases, with 25 bases of the junction left unmatched. Germline-derived CDR1 and CDR2 are MGHRA and YSYEKL. CDR3 nucleotides: TGCGCCAGCAGCCAAAAGTCCCTTCTAGCGGGGGCCTCAAAAGGGGTTGGCGGGGAGCTGTTTTTT. Translated: CASSQKSLLAGASKGVGGELFF.

V gene TRBV6-1 combines with J gene TRBJ2-7; TRBD1 might be the D (6 bases). This CDR3 is built from 16 residues. V lost 2 bases, J lost 0 bases, and 14 bases lay in between. Germline CDR1 is MNHNS and CDR2 is SASEGT. CDR3: CASSENWGQSSYEQYV. The CDR3 region has the DNA TGTGCCAGCAGTGAAAACTGGGGGCAGAGCTCCTACGAGCAGTACGTC.